The clone carrying this T cell receptor (beta chain) was observed a handful of times. The target antigen is unknown. MiXCR, applied by TCRdb to the 5' RACE reads, yields one record per CDR3 protein. The profile shows 690,000 or so distinct CDR3 sequences, 8.6% of them singletons. These data belong to a study of identical twins. Findings of the study overall: Insertions were fewer in abundant cord blood beta clonotypes, whereas memory repertoires showed none of this pattern. Models underestimated out-of-frame TCR alpha sharing in monozygotic twins.

Per the germline V gene, CDR1 is DFQATT and CDR2 is SNEGSKA (reference sequence). The germline V and J ends were trimmed by 5 bases and 4 bases, with 11 bases remaining between them. The CDR3 loop spans 12 amino acids. Healthy Caucasians provided all donations. The sample also formed part of further work on yellow fever vaccine responses in identical twins.

Sequencing used PBMCs. The sequence was obtained from a young woman in good health. V gene TRBV20-1 combines with J gene TRBJ1-2; a possible D gene is TRBD1 (5 bases). The CDR3: CSALGGSYGYTF. DNA of the CDR3: TGCAGTGCTCTGGGGGGGTCCTATGGCTACACCTTC.